One sample yielded the 2 T cell receptor beta chains listed below, sequenced in a study of blood T cell repertoires in COVID-19. Some clones are missing from TCRdb's copy, which holds only in-frame ones; the method was immunoSEQ multiplex PCR. The top ten hold 25% to 30% of the sample, which has tens of thousands of clones, about 81% seen once. Sequencing was carried out using peripheral blood. These TCRs come from a human donor in a cohort sampled during active COVID-19.

The chain couples TRBV10-3 to TRBJ1-1, with a weak D call TRBD1 (5 bases). The CDR3 has 15 residues. Germline assignment: CDR1 ENHRY and CDR2 SYGVKD. V was clipped by 3 bases and J by 1 base, with 12 bases between them. CDR3 sequence reads: CAISEGTGRNTEAFF. The CDR3 nucleotides read TGTGCCATCAGTGAAGGGACCGGGAGGAACACTGAAGCTTTCTTT.

The V gene is TRBV5-1, the J gene TRBJ1-2; TRBD1 aligns across 9 bases. CDR3 length: 14 residues. Unmatched junction bases numbered 5, after V lost 0 bases and J lost 8 bases. The V gene's germline CDR1 is SGHRS and CDR2 YFSETQ. The CDR3 nucleotides read TGCGCCAGCAGCTTGGGACAGGGGGTGGTAGGCTACACCTTC. Amino acids: CASSLGQGVVGYTF. Supplemented by reference TRBV5-1 and TRBJ1-2, the full variable domain reads KAGVTQTPRYLIKTRGQQVTLSCSPISGHRSVSWYQQTPGQGLQFLFEYFSETQRNKGNFPGRFSGRQFSNSRSEMNVSTLELGDSALYLCASSLGQGVVGYTFGSGTRLTVV.